The TCR beta chain described here comes from a study of T cells after yellow fever vaccination. General observations from the study: Among all clonotypes, a small share was observed in both CD4 and CD8 compartments. Within FACS-sorted repertoires, abundant clonotypes contaminating from the bulk population could be present. Weaker overall was a secondary response that nonetheless peaked faster, on day 5 versus 15.

This clonotype was observed many times. Its antigen is not known. Synthesis of TCR cDNA relied on 5'RACE template switching, which attached a universal primer site and UMIs. TCRdb independently ran MiXCR on the 5' RACE reads; one entry per CDR3 protein. The sample shows more than 90,000 distinct CDR3 sequences, 8.4% of them seen only once. The length of the CDR3 is 15 residues. Germline CDR1 is MNHEY and CDR2 is SVGAGI. V lost 6 bases and J lost 1; bases outside the gene matches: 6. Specimen: CD8+ T cells sorted from PBMCs, collected 45 days after the yellow fever booster vaccination. The TCR comes from a man aged 25 to 45 who received the YFV17D yellow fever vaccine. The rearrangement links TRBV6-5 to TRBJ2-1, with 7 bases identical to TRBD1. CDR3 amino acids: CASSSDRASYNEQFF. CDR3 coding DNA: TGTGCCAGCAGCTCAGACAGGGCGTCCTACAATGAGCAGTTCTTC.